This TCR beta chain is from a study of cytomegalovirus exposure and HLA in healthy donors. Both 60 Vbeta primers and 13 Jbeta primers went into the PCR. Repertoires were generated with immunoSEQ multiplex PCR, while TCRdb's copy carries only in-frame clones and drops some. The sample shows 90,000 or so clones, 80% of them seen only once. The V gene lost 0 bases and the J gene lost 0 bases, with 10 bases spanning the gap. The CDR3 length is 16 residues. Per germline, CDR1 KGHSH and CDR2 LQKENI. V usage is TRBV18 and J usage is TRBJ2-3; weak D call: TRBD2 (6 bases). Sequencing used PBMCs. This TCR was recovered from a woman in her forties or fifties in good health and CMV-seropositive. The CDR3 bases are TGTGCCAGCTCACCACCTTCGGGGACTAGCACAGATACGCAGTATTTT. It codes for CASSPPSGTSTDTQYF.